This T cell receptor (beta chain) was sequenced during a study of cytomegalovirus exposure and HLA in healthy donors. Findings of the study overall: The authors excluded some V segments, including TRBV6-2 and TRBV6-3, as indistinguishable. When analyzed later, a missense DCLRE1C variant was found to be linked to TCR beta V- and J-gene trimming.

A multiplex PCR was run with 60 Vbeta primers and 13 Jbeta primers. Only in-frame clones appear in the TCRdb table, and some are missing; sequencing was by immunoSEQ multiplex PCR. The sample holds about 150,000 clones, 80% seen once. The CDR3 consists of 13 residues. Trimming took 7 bases from V and 3 from J, leaving 14 bases between them. Germline loops: CDR1 SGHRS, CDR2 YFSETQ. Regarding this clone: The antigen remains unidentified.

This clonotype was obtained from a woman aged 40 to 50 in good health and CMV-seropositive. The rearrangement uses TRBV5-1 and TRBJ2-7, with D perhaps TRBD2 (6 bases). Specimen: PBMCs. CDR3 protein: CASQRLDGYEQYF. The CDR3, as DNA: TGCGCCAGCCAGAGACTAGATGGCTACGAGCAGTACTTC.